This entry lists 15 T cell receptor beta chains sequenced from one sample in a study of identical twins. TCRdb passed the 5' RACE reads through MiXCR, listing each CDR3 protein once. This table holds under 250,000 distinct CDR3 sequences, less than 10% found once. Material: memory (CD45RO+) T cells sorted from blood. These receptors came from a woman under 30 in good health.

A few counts support this clonotype. The V and J genes are TRBV7-9 and TRBJ1-6; 9 bases are a match to TRBD1. CDR1 SEHNR and CDR2 FQNEAQ come from the germline V gene (reference sequence). The CDR3 sequence is 15 residues long. Unmatched junction bases numbered 5, after V lost 4 bases and J lost 7 bases. CDR3 protein: CASSWTGESNSPLHF. CDR3 bases: TGTGCCAGCAGCTGGACAGGGGAAAGCAATTCACCCCTCCACTTT.

The chain recombines TRBV5-1 with TRBJ1-1; 8 bases agree with TRBD1. This CDR3 is built from 13 residues. V shed 5 bases, J shed 4 bases, and the junction held 4 bases outside the gene matches. Germline assignment: CDR1 SGHRS and CDR2 YFSETQ. Written as DNA, the CDR3 is TGCGCCAGCAGGGAGGACAGGGCCACTGAAGCTTTCTTT. It translates to CASREDRATEAFF.

The chain uses TRBV11-3 and TRBJ2-3; D perhaps matches TRBD2 (7 bases). The germline gives CDR1 SGHNT, CDR2 YENEEA. This CDR3 spans 15 amino acids. The ends were cut back, 8 bases at V and 1 base at J, with 16 bases in the middle. CDR3 residues: CASESRGGGTDTQYF. DNA of the CDR3: TGTGCCAGCGAAAGTAGGGGGGGAGGCACAGATACGCAGTATTTT.

The sample holds many counts of this clonotype. The chain couples TRBV19 to TRBJ1-2; 10 nucleotides match TRBD1. Germline V lookup: CDR1 LNHDA, CDR2 SQIVND (reference sequence). The CDR3 has 15 residues. V gave up 10 bases and J gave up 3 bases; unmatched junction bases: 11. CDR3 nucleotide sequence: TGTGCCACTCAACTTAAGGGGACAGGGGACTATGGCTACACCTTC. It yields the protein CATQLKGTGDYGYTF. The variable domain in full, with the rest retrieved from reference TRBV19 and TRBJ1-2, is DGGITQSPKYLFRKEGQNVTLSCEQNLNHDAMYWYRQDPGQGLRLIYYSQIVNDFQKGDIAEGYSVSREKKESFPLTVTSAQKNPTAFYLCATQLKGTGDYGYTFGSGTRLTVV.

This sequence joins TRBV20-1 and TRBJ2-3, with D possibly TRBD2 on 5 matching bases. The CDR3 is made up of 15 amino acids. Trimming shortened V by 0 bases and J by 3 bases, and 13 bases separated the two germline ends. The germline gives CDR1 DFQATT, CDR2 SNEGSKA (reference sequence). The CDR3 DNA follows: TGCAGTGCTAGAGATACCCGGTCGGGGACAGATACGCAGTATTTT. Amino acids: CSARDTRSGTDTQYF.

The chain employs TRBV7-6 and TRBJ2-1; TRBD1 is a possible D gene (6 bases). CDR1 SGHVS and CDR2 FNYEAQ come from the germline V gene. CDR3 length: 15 amino acids. Trimming cost V 6 bases and J 9 bases, with 21 bases left between them. Written as DNA, the CDR3 is TGTGCCAGCAGTTTTGACGGGCTAGGGGGAAGTGAGCAGTTCTTC. Protein product: CASSFDGLGGSEQFF.

There are many counts of this clonotype. The V gene is TRBV20-1, the J gene TRBJ2-1; 11 nucleotides align to TRBD2. Trimming at V came to 0 bases and at J to 2 bases, leaving 6 bases not matched to a gene. Germline V gene data show CDR1 as DFQATT and CDR2 as SNEGSKA (reference sequence). CDR3 length: 17 amino acids. Here the CDR3 reads CSARDPMTSGAYNEQFF. Here the CDR3 DNA reads TGCAGTGCTAGAGATCCCATGACTAGCGGGGCCTACAATGAGCAGTTCTTC.

This clonotype was recorded a few times. This sequence joins TRBV6-2 or TRBV6-3 and TRBJ2-7, with TRBD2 matching 9 bases. The CDR3 loop spans 16 amino acids. V shed 5 bases and J 3 bases; nucleotides not matched to a gene: 11. Germline V gene data show CDR1 as MNHEY and CDR2 as SVGEGT. The CDR3 DNA reads TGTGCCAGCAGTAGGGGATGGACTAGCGCCAACTACGAGCAGTACTTC. This gives the protein CASSRGWTSANYEQYF.

The chain joins TRBV7-2 to TRBJ2-3, with 11 positions matching TRBD2. V lost 5 bases to trimming and J lost 6 bases; unmatched junction nucleotides: 10. CDR1 is SGHTA, CDR2 FQGNSA, per germline. This CDR3 spans 16 amino acids. As DNA, the CDR3 is TGTGCCAGCAGCGAATTAGCGGGAGGGCCCTCGGATACGCAGTATTTT. This gives the protein CASSELAGGPSDTQYF.

J is TRBJ2-7 and V is TRBV2; D ambiguous. Looked up from germline, CDR1 is SNHLY and CDR2 is FYNNEI. Trimming removed 6 bases at V and 4 bases at J, with 4 bases between. This CDR3 comprises 10 residues. CDR3 sequence: CASRAYEQYF. CDR3 DNA sequence: TGTGCCAGCAGGGCATACGAGCAGTACTTC.

This clonotype was observed many times. The V gene is TRBV30, the J gene TRBJ1-5; D gene ambiguous. This CDR3 has 13 amino acids. Germline V gene sequence: CDR1 GTSNPN, CDR2 SVGIG (reference sequence). V was pared by 4 bases and J by 3 bases, with 10 bases between. This CDR3 is CAWNGDPNQPQHF. The CDR3 DNA reads as TGTGCCTGGAATGGAGATCCCAATCAGCCCCAGCATTTT.

Comment on this clonotype: A much larger clonotype is one base distant, so this may be a read error. The chain recombines TRBV3-1 with TRBJ2-5; D is ambiguous. Trimming removed 3 bases at V and 5 bases at J, with 10 bases between. The CDR3 loop spans 13 amino acids. Germline V gene sequence: CDR1 LGHDT, CDR2 YNNKEL (reference sequence). The CDR3 reads CASSHLGQETQYF. The CDR3 DNA reads as TGTGCCAGCAGCCACCTGGGCCAGGAGACCCAGTACTTC.

The V call is TRBV7-9, the J call TRBJ2-7, with 9 nucleotides matching TRBD1. The V gene end was trimmed by 8 bases and the J gene end by 5 bases; junction bases not matched to a gene: 7. This CDR3 region has 13 residues. Germline assignment: CDR1 SEHNR and CDR2 FQNEAQ (reference sequence). CDR3 amino acids: CASGTGSRDEQYF. The DNA of the CDR3 is TGTGCCAGCGGGACAGGGAGTCGGGACGAGCAGTACTTC.

This clonotype was detected many times. The chain is built from TRBV12-3 or TRBV12-4 and TRBJ1-5; no reliable D call. Trimming removed 3 bases at V and 1 base at J, with 7 bases between. This CDR3 is built from 14 residues. The DNA of the CDR3 is TGTGCCAGCAGTTTGGGTGGGAGCAATCAGCCCCAGCATTTT. It yields the protein CASSLGGSNQPQHF.

This chain uses TRBV5-5 with TRBJ2-5, with 10 bases lining up with TRBD2. The V gene end was trimmed by 2 bases and the J gene end by 6 bases; junction bases not matched to a gene: 7. The germline CDR1 and CDR2 sequences are SGHKS and YYEKEE (reference sequence). This CDR3 spans 15 amino acids. DNA of the CDR3: TGTGCCAGCAGCTTTATGTCTAGCGGGGGAAAGACCCAGTACTTC. This translates into CASSFMSSGGKTQYF. Full variable domain (rest looked up from reference TRBV5-5 and TRBJ2-5): DAGVTQSPTHLIKTRGQQVTLRCSPISGHKSVSWYQQVLGQGPQFIFQYYEKEERGRGNFPDRFSARQFPNYSSELNVNALLLGDSALYLCASSFMSSGGKTQYFGPGTRLLVL.